Below, one T cell receptor beta chain is given with its context. Its antigen remains unidentified. These data come from a study of T cell responses to AZD1222 COVID-19 vaccine. Sequencing used immunoSEQ multiplex PCR; TCRdb keeps in-frame clones, though not all of them. The sample has 130,000 to 150,000 clones; about 89% are singletons. General study findings and limits: Spike-specific TCR repertoires showed rising breadth and depth after two AZD1222 doses. Mostly white British, mostly female donors; authors suggested clonal diversity may be underestimated.

Germline CDR1 reads SGDLS; CDR2 reads YYNGEE. This CDR3 spans 15 amino acids. V shed 0 bases and J shed 5 bases, with 15 bases lying between them. This TCR derives from an adult in good health. The specimen comprised peripheral blood, sampled on day 0 of MenACWY control vaccination. The genes are TRBV9 and TRBJ2-7; D may correspond to TRBD1 or TRBD2 (5 bases each). CDR3 nucleotides: TGTGCCAGCAGCGTAGCTGAGGGGATGGGAAACGAGCAGTACTTC. Its protein is CASSVAEGMGNEQYF.